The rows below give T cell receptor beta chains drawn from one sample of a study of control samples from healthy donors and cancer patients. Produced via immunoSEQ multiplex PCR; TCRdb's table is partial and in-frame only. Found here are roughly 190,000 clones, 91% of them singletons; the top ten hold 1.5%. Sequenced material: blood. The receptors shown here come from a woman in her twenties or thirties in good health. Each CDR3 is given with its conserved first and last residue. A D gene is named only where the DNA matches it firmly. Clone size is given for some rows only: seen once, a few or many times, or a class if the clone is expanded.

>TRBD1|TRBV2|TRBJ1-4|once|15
TGTGCCAGCAACCGGGACAGGGGGCGCGGTGAAAAACTGTTTTTT
CASNRDRGRGEKLFF
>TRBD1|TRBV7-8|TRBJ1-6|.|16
TGTGCCAGCAGCGCAAGAGAGGGACAGGGGGCTTCACCCCTCCACTTT
CASSAREGQGASPLHF
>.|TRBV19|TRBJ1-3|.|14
TGTGCCAGTAGTACGGAGAGCTCTGGAAACACCATATATTTT
CASSTESSGNTIYF
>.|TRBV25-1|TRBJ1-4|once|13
TGTGCCAGCAGTGGCGCAACTAATGAAAAACTGTTTTTT
CASSGATNEKLFF
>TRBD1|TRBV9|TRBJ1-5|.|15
TGTGCCAGCAGCCCCCAGGGGGATAGCAATCAGCCCCAGCATTTT
CASSPQGDSNQPQHF
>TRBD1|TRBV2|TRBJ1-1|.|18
TGTGCCAGCAGTACCATAGGACAGGGGGCGCGGAGGAACACTGAAGCTTTCTTT
CASSTIGQGARRNTEAFF
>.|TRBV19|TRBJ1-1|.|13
TGTGCCAGTAGTCCACCCGGGACATCTGAAGCTTTCTTT
CASSPPGTSEAFF
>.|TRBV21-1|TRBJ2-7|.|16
TGTGCCAGCAGCAAAGTTACCGGGACAGGCTCCTACGAGCAGTACTTC
CASSKVTGTGSYEQYF
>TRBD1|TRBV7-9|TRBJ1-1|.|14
TGTGCCAGCAGCTTAAACAGGGGGGCGTCTGAAGCTTTCTTT
CASSLNRGASEAFF
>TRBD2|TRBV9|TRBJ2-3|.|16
TGTGCCAGCAGTTCGAGACTAGCGGGGTTCCCAGATACGCAGTATTTT
CASSSRLAGFPDTQYF
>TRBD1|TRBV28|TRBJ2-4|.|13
TGTGCCAGCAGTTACGGACAGGGGAACATTCAGTACTTC
CASSYGQGNIQYF
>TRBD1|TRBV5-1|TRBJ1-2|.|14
TGCGCCAGCAGCTTGGGGACAGGGTTGAATGGCTACACCTTC
CASSLGTGLNGYTF
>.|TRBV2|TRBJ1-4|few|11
TGTGCCAGCAGTGGACGGGGGAAACTGTTTTTT
CASSGRGKLFF
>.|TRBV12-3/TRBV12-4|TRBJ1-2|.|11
TGTGCCAGCAGTTCCAGCTATGGCTACACCTTC
CASSSSYGYTF
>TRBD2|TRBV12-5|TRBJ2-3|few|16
TGTGCTAGTGGTTATGGACTAGCGGGTTCGTCAGATACGCAGTATTTT
CASGYGLAGSSDTQYF
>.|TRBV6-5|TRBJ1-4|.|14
TGTGCCAGCGACTCGGGACGGACAAATGAAAAACTGTTTTTT
CASDSGRTNEKLFF
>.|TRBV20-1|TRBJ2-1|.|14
TGCAGTGCTAGTTGGACCAGCTCCTACAATGAGCAGTTCTTC
CSASWTSSYNEQFF
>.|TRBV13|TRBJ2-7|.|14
TGTGCCAGCAGCTTAGGGGACAGCTCCTACGAGCAGTACTTC
CASSLGDSSYEQYF
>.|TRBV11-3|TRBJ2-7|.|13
TGTGCCAGCAGCTGGTTACCCTCCTACGAGCAGTACTTC
CASSWLPSYEQYF
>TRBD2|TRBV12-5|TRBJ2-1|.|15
TGTGCTAGTGGTTTGGGACTAGCGGGCTACAATGAGCAGTTCTTC
CASGLGLAGYNEQFF
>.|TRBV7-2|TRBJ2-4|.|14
TGTGCCAGCAGCATACCAGGGGCCAAAAACATTCAGTACTTC
CASSIPGAKNIQYF
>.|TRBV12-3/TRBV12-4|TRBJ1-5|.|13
TGTGCCAGCAGTTTCCGGGGGTATCAGCCCCAGCATTTT
CASSFRGYQPQHF
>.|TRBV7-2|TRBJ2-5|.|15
TGTGCCAGCAGCTTAGTTCCTATTATCCGTGAGACCCAGTACTTC
CASSLVPIIRETQYF
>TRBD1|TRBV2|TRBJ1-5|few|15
TGTGCCAGCAGAGGACAGGGGGCCAGCAATCAGCCCCAGCATTTT
CASRGQGASNQPQHF
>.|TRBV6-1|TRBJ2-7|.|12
TGTGCCAGCAGTGAAATGGGGCTGGAGCAGTACTTC
CASSEMGLEQYF
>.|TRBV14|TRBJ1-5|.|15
TGTGCCAGCAGCCAAGATAGGACAGAGAATCAGCCCCAGCATTTT
CASSQDRTENQPQHF
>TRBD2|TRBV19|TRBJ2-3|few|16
TGTGCCAGTAGTGGGAGCGGGGGGATTAGCACAGATACGCAGTATTTT
CASSGSGGISTDTQYF
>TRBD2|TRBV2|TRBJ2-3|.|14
TGTGCCAGCAGTGAGACTAGCGGGGCCTATACGCAGTATTTT
CASSETSGAYTQYF
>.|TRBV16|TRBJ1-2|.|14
TGTGCCAGCAGCCAATCGCGGACAGACTATGGCTACACCTTC
CASSQSRTDYGYTF
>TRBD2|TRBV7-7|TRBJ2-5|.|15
TGTGCTAGCAGCTTAGGAGCGGGAGGGGGTGAGACCCAGTACTTC
CASSLGAGGGETQYF
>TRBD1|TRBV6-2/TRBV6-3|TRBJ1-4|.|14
TGTGCCAGCAGTCCCGACAGGGCCTCTGAAAAACTGTTTTTT
CASSPDRASEKLFF
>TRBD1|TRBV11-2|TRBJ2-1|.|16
TGTGCCAGCAGCTTAGATCTCTTGACAGGGGCTCATGAGCAGTTCTTC
CASSLDLLTGAHEQFF
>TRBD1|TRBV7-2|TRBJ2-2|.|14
TGTGCCAGCAGTCGGGACAGGGGGCGAGGGGAGCTGTTTTTT
CASSRDRGRGELFF
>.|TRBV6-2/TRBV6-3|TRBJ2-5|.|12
TGTGCCAGCAGTTACTCGATAGAGACCCAGTACTTC
CASSYSIETQYF
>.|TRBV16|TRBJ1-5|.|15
TGTGCCAGCAGCCACCGCCTGACTAGCAATCAGCCCCAGCATTTT
CASSHRLTSNQPQHF
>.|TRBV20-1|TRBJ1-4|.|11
TGCAGTGCTAGATATAATGAAAAACTGTTTTTT
CSARYNEKLFF
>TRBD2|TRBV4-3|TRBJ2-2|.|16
TGCGCCAGCAGCCAAGCGCGGGAGGCAAACACCGGGGAGCTGTTTTTT
CASSQAREANTGELFF
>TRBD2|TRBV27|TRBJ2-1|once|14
TGTGCCAGCAGGCCGGGACTAGGCTACAATGAGCAGTTCTTC
CASRPGLGYNEQFF
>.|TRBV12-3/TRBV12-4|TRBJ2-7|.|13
TGTGCCAGCAGTTTTAGCGCCGATTACGAGCAGTACTTC
CASSFSADYEQYF
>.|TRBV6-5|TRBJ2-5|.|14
TGTGCCAGCAACCCCCCTCAGTCGAGGGGGACCCAGTACTTC
CASNPPQSRGTQYF
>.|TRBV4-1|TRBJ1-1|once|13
TGCGCCAGCAGCCAAGTCCGGAACACTGAAGCTTTCTTT
CASSQVRNTEAFF
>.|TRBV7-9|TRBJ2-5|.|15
TGTGCCAGCAGCTTAGCGCGCGCGGGACAAGAGACCCAGTACTTC
CASSLARAGQETQYF
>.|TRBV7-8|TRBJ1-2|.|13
TGTGCCAGCAGCTTAGGGGGGAACGATGGCTACACCTTC
CASSLGGNDGYTF
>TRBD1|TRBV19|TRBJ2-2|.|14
TGTGCCACCGCCGGGACAGGGGGCACCGGGGAGCTGTTTTTT
CATAGTGGTGELFF
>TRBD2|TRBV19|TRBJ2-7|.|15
TGTGCCAGTAGTATGGGGACTAGAGTCGGCTACGAGCAGTACTTC
CASSMGTRVGYEQYF
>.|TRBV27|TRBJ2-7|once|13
TGTGCCAGCAGTTTATCGGAGGGACACGAGCAGTACTTC
CASSLSEGHEQYF
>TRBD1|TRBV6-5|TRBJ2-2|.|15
TGTGCCAGCAGGGGACAGGGGGCGAACACCGGGGAGCTGTTTTTT
CASRGQGANTGELFF
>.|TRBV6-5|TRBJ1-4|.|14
TGTGCCAGCAGTTGGGGCAGGAGGGATGAAAAACTGTTTTTT
CASSWGRRDEKLFF